Each of the 18 T cell receptor beta chains below was sequenced from the same sample in a study of blood T cell repertoires in COVID-19. This table comes from immunoSEQ multiplex PCR, and its TCRdb copy is limited to in-frame clones, with some not included. The sample yields 200,000 to 250,000 clones, roughly nine tenths seen once. Sequencing used PBMCs or T cells enriched from blood (not recorded which). These receptors all stem from a woman between 18 and 29 years old in a cohort exposed to, infected with or recovered from COVID-19 (not recorded which).

In this sample, this clone turned up once. The genes are TRBV7-3 and TRBJ1-5; TRBD1 matches 9 bases. Unmatched junction bases numbered 3, after V lost 5 bases and J lost 7 bases. The V gene's germline CDR1 is SGHTA and CDR2 FQGTGA. The CDR3 sequence is 13 residues long. CDR3 bases: TGTGCCAGCAGCCCCACAGGGGGCCAGCCCCAGCATTTT. The encoded protein is CASSPTGGQPQHF.

This CDR3 reads CASSSNRGNTEAFF. For the CDR3, the DNA is TGTGCCAGCAGCTCCAATCGGGGTAACACTGAAGCTTTCTTT. The chain couples TRBV3-1 (or the pseudogene TRBV3-2) to TRBJ1-1; D gene uncertain. Trimming left V 5 bases short and J 2 bases short, with 12 bases between. The CDR3 runs to 14 residues. Germline V lookup: CDR1 LGHDT, CDR2 YNNKEL (reference sequence).

Details on this clone: The same CDR3 arises from other DNA sequences in this sample as well. V usage is TRBV2 and J usage is TRBJ1-2; a possible D gene is TRBD1 (6 bases). This CDR3 region has 14 residues. Trimming left V 4 bases short and J 1 base short, with 10 bases between. Germline-derived CDR1 and CDR2 are SNHLY and FYNNEI. The chain's CDR3 is CASSGTASNYGYTF. CDR3 sequence (DNA): TGTGCCAGCAGTGGGACAGCTAGTAACTATGGCTACACCTTC.

This clone was counted once. For the CDR3, the DNA is TGTGCCAGCAGTGAACAGGGGGCGCGGCCTGAAGCTTTCTTT. This codes for CASSEQGARPEAFF. V is TRBV6-1 and J is TRBJ1-1; TRBD1 matches 8 bases. There are 14 residues in the CDR3. Losses at the gene ends were 2 bases for V and 6 bases for J; bases not matched to a gene: 5. CDR1 is MNHNS, CDR2 SASEGT, per germline.

V usage is TRBV19 and J usage is TRBJ1-4, with D uncertain. V dropped 9 bases and J dropped 8 bases, with 16 bases sitting between them. The CDR3 covers 13 residues. Germline CDR1 is LNHDA and CDR2 is SQIVND (reference sequence). This CDR3 reads CASSSRSDEKLFF. CDR3 nucleotide sequence: TGTGCCAGCAGTTCTAGGTCCGACGAAAAACTGTTTTTT.

The genes are TRBV9 and TRBJ1-4; the D gene is possibly TRBD1 (5 bases). There are 18 residues in the CDR3. Trimming took off 0 bases at V and 1 base at J, with 16 bases between the two ends. Germline V gives CDR1 SGDLS, CDR2 YYNGEE. CDR3: CASSVAPDGGGTNEKLFF. Here the CDR3 DNA reads TGTGCCAGCAGCGTAGCCCCAGATGGGGGGGGAACTAATGAAAAACTGTTTTTT. The full variable domain, with the rest looked up from reference TRBV9 and TRBJ1-4, is DSGVTQTPKHLITATGQRVTLRCSPRSGDLSVYWYQQSLDQGLQFLIQYYNGEERAKGNILERFSAQQFPDLHSELNLSSLELGDSALYFCASSVAPDGGGTNEKLFFGSGTQLSVL.

The V call is TRBV28, the J call TRBJ1-3; a weak D match, TRBD1 (6 bases). The V gene's germline CDR1 is MDHEN and CDR2 SYDVKM. V gave up 6 bases and J gave up 0 bases, with 6 bases separating them. The CDR3 has 13 amino acids. CDR3 DNA sequence: TGTGCCAGCAGGGACAGCTCTGGAAACACCATATATTTT. Translating it yields CASRDSSGNTIYF.

This rearrangement joins TRBV24-1 to TRBJ1-5, with TRBD1 as a possible D gene (5 bases). The germline CDR1 and CDR2 sequences are KGHDR and SFDVKD. V gave up 4 bases and J gave up 2 bases, with 8 bases separating them. The CDR3 loop spans 14 amino acids. The chain's CDR3 is CATSEGGGNQPQHF. The CDR3 DNA sequence: TGTGCCACCAGTGAGGGGGGGGGCAATCAGCCCCAGCATTTT.

The rearrangement links TRBV18 to TRBJ1-4; 10 bases agree with TRBD1. V trimming: 6 bases; J trimming: 5 bases; junction bases outside the gene matches: 6. Germline assignment: CDR1 KGHSH and CDR2 LQKENI. This CDR3 has 15 amino acids. DNA for the CDR3: TGTGCCAGCTCCCCCGGGACAGGGGAAAATGAAAAACTGTTTTTT. This sequence encodes CASSPGTGENEKLFF.

The V gene is TRBV6-5, the J gene TRBJ1-1; the D gene is possibly TRBD1 (5 bases). This CDR3 is 15 amino acids long. Germline values: CDR1 MNHEY, CDR2 SVGAGI. Trimming removed 0 bases at V and 5 bases at J, with 13 bases between. The DNA for the CDR3 is TGTGCCAGCAGTTACTCCTGGGGGGATGTAACTGAAGCTTTCTTT. Its translation: CASSYSWGDVTEAFF.

This clone was counted a single time. The genes are TRBV9 and TRBJ2-5; the match to TRBD2 covers 8 bases. CDR3 length: 13 residues. Trimming took 3 bases from V and 3 from J; bases not matched to a gene: 1. From germline, CDR1 is SGDLS and CDR2 YYNGEE. The CDR3 DNA reads TGTGCCAGCAGCGAGGGACTAGAAGAGACCCAGTACTTC. This encodes CASSEGLEETQYF.

The chain recombines TRBV28 with TRBJ1-2; 7 bases map to TRBD1. In germline, CDR1 is MDHEN, CDR2 SYDVKM. Trimming took 6 bases from V and 6 from J; bases not matched to a gene: 7. The CDR3 sequence is 13 residues long. The CDR3 here is CASRGGQRHGYTF. DNA for the CDR3: TGTGCCAGCAGGGGGGGACAGAGACATGGCTACACCTTC.

The rearrangement links TRBV10-3 to TRBJ1-2; D not resolved. CDR3 length: 12 residues. The germline V gene encodes CDR1 ENHRY and CDR2 SYGVKD. The V end lost 3 bases, the J end lost 5 bases, and 7 bases lay between the germline ends. The CDR3 coding sequence is TGTGCCATCAGTGACAGGATTTATGGCTACACCTTC. Its translation is CAISDRIYGYTF.

This clone was observed once. The chain has TRBV10-3 and TRBJ2-7, with TRBD2 as a possible D gene (7 bases). Germline-derived CDR1 and CDR2 are ENHRY and SYGVKD. The germline V and J ends were trimmed by 4 bases and 5 bases, with 18 bases remaining between them. This CDR3 spans 15 amino acids. In nucleotides, the CDR3 is TGTGCCATCAGTGTCGGGGGGCTAGCTTTAAACGAGCAGTACTTC. It specifies CAISVGGLALNEQYF.

The V and J genes are TRBV3-1 (or the pseudogene TRBV3-2) and TRBJ2-2, with TRBD2 matching 9 bases. Germline V gene data show CDR1 as LGHDT and CDR2 as YNNKEL (reference sequence). V dropped 5 bases and J dropped 5; count of bases not matched to a gene: 9. The CDR3 covers 16 residues. CDR3 sequence (DNA): TGTGCCAGCAGCTTTCGGAGCGGGGGGAGAACCGGGGAGCTGTTTTTT. It yields the protein CASSFRSGGRTGELFF.

This clone was found once. V and J are TRBV7-2 and TRBJ2-2; weak D call: TRBD1 (5 bases). Germline V lookup: CDR1 SGHTA, CDR2 FQGNSA. The V end was cut by 1 base, the J end by 5 bases, with 17 bases between. The length of the CDR3 is 17 residues. This CDR3 is CASSLDEVGLGTGELFF. As DNA, the CDR3 is TGTGCCAGCAGCTTAGATGAAGTGGGGCTGGGGACCGGGGAGCTGTTTTTT.

V and J are TRBV9 and TRBJ1-1; no firm D call. This CDR3 is 13 amino acids long. The germline CDR1 and CDR2 sequences are SGDLS and YYNGEE. Trimming cost V 3 bases and J 3 bases, with 9 bases left between them. This CDR3 reads CASSAAGDTEAFF. In nucleotides, the CDR3 is TGTGCCAGCAGCGCGGCAGGCGACACTGAAGCTTTCTTT.

This chain uses TRBV6-5 with TRBJ1-4; tentatively, D is TRBD1 (5 bases). The CDR3 loop spans 14 amino acids. Germline V gene data show CDR1 as MNHEY and CDR2 as SVGAGI. The V and J ends lost 5 bases and 5 bases respectively, with 12 bases between them. This chain's CDR3 is CASSPTASNEKLFF. The DNA for the CDR3 is TGTGCCAGCAGTCCGACAGCCTCCAATGAAAAACTGTTTTTT.